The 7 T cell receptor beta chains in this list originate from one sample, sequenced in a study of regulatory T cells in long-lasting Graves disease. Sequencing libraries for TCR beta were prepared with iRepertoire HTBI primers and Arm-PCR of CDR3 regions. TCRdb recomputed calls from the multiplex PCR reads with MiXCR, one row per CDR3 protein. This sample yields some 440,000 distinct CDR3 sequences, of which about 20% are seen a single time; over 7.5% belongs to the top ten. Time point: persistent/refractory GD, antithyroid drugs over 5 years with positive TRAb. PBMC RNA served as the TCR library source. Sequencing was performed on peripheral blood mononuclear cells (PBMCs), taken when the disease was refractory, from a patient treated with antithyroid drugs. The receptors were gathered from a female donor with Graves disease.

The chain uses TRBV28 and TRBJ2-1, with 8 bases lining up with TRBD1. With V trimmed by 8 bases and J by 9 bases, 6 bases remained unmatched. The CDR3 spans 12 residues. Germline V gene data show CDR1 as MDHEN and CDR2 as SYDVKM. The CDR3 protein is CASRRGTGEQFF. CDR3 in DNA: TGTGCCAGCCGCCGGGGGACAGGTGAGCAGTTCTTC. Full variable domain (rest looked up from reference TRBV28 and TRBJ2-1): DVKVTQSSRYLVKRTGEKVFLECVQDMDHENMFWYRQDPGLGLRLIYFSYDVKMKEKGDIPEGYSVSREKKERFSLILESASTNQTSMYLCASRRGTGEQFFGPGTRLTVL.

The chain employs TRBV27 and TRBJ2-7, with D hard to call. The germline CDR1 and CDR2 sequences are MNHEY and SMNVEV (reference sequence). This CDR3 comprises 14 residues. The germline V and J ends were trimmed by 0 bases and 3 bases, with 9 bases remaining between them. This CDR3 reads CASSLSIQSYEQYF. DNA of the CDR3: TGTGCCAGCAGTTTATCGATCCAGAGCTACGAGCAGTACTTC.

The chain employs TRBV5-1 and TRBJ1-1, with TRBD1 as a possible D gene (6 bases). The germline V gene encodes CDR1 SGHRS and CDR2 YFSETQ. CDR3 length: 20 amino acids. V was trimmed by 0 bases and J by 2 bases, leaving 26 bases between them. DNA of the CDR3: TGCGCCAGCAGCTTGGCCGTCTGGGGGCGGGACTTCGGAATCAACACTGAAGCTTTCTTT. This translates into CASSLAVWGRDFGINTEAFF.

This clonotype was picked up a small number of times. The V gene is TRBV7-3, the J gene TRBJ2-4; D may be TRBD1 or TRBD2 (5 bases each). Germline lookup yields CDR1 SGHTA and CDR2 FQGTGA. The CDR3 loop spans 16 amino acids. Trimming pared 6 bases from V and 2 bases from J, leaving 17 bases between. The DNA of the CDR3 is TGTGCCAGCAGTTTTAGAGTGGGACCGTCCAAAAACATTCAGTACTTC. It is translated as CASSFRVGPSKNIQYF. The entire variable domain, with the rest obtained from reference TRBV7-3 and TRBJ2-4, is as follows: GAGVSQTPSNKVTEKGKYVELRCDPISGHTALYWYRQSLGQGPEFLIYFQGTGAADDSGLPNDRFFAVRPEGSVSTLKIQRTERGDSAVYLCASSFRVGPSKNIQYFGAGTRLSVL.

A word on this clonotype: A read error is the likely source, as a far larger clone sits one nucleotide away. CDR3: CASSWSEQYF. CDR3 bases: TGTGCCAGCAGTTGGTCTGAGCAGTACTTC. V gene TRBV6-5 combines with J gene TRBJ2-7, with unresolved D. The CDR3 has 10 residues. Germline-derived CDR1 and CDR2 are MNHEY and SVGAGI. Trimming took 4 bases from V and 7 from J, leaving 5 bases between them.

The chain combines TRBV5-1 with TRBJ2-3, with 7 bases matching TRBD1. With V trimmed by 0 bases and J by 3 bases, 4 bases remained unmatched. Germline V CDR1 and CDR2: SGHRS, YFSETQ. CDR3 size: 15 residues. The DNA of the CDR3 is TGCGCCAGCAGCTTGGAGACAGGGTTAACAGATACGCAGTATTTT. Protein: CASSLETGLTDTQYF.

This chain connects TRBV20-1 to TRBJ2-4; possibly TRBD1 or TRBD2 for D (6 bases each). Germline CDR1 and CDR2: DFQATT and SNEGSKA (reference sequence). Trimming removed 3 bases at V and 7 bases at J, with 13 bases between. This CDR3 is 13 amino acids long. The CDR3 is CSAREGESNIQYF. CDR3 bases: TGCAGTGCTAGGGAGGGGGAAAGCAACATTCAGTACTTC.